This is a list of T cell receptor beta chains from one sample in a study of regulatory T cells in long-lasting Graves disease. TCRdb re-derived calls from the multiplex PCR reads in MiXCR, one entry per CDR3 protein. The data contain roughly 610,000 distinct CDR3 sequences, around 15% of them singletons. The sample was also linked to a second study, of T cells in Graves' hyperthyroidism and ophthalmopathy.

The specimen comprised peripheral blood mononuclear cells (PBMCs), sampled at new diagnosis, from a patient treated with antithyroid drugs. These receptors originate from a man between 18 and 29 years old with Graves disease. The CDR3 runs from the conserved cysteine through the conserved F or W. The order of the fields is V gene, J gene, D gene, clone size, CDR3 protein, CDR3 DNA. The D gene is left open where the match is weak. Rows give clone size only sometimes, using once, few, many, or a class for an expanded clone.

v_call: TRBV7-2
j_call: TRBJ1-3
d_call: .
clone_size: few
cdr3_aa: CASSAYRVTSGNTIYF
cdr3_nt: TGTGCCAGCAGCGCGTACAGGGTAACCTCTGGAAACACCATATATTTT

v_call: TRBV29-1
j_call: TRBJ2-1
d_call: TRBD1
clone_size: many
cdr3_aa: CSVRTGSAEQFF
cdr3_nt: TGCAGCGTTCGGACAGGGAGTGCCGAGCAGTTCTTC

v_call: TRBV2
j_call: TRBJ2-3
d_call: .
clone_size: many
cdr3_aa: CATGDSRDTQYF
cdr3_nt: TGTGCCACAGGGGATTCGAGAGATACGCAGTATTTT

v_call: TRBV19
j_call: TRBJ1-3
d_call: .
clone_size: few
cdr3_aa: CASSIGTSGNTIYF
cdr3_nt: TGTGCCAGTAGTATTGGGACCTCTGGAAACACCATATATTTT

v_call: TRBV20-1
j_call: TRBJ2-1
d_call: TRBD2
clone_size: once
cdr3_aa: CSARDHGRIGEQFF
cdr3_nt: TGCAGTGCTAGAGATCACGGGAGGATAGGGGAGCAGTTCTTC

v_call: TRBV28
j_call: TRBJ2-1
d_call: TRBD2
clone_size: many
cdr3_aa: CASTPLRTGGPDEQFF
cdr3_nt: TGTGCCAGCACCCCCCTTAGAACGGGAGGGCCGGATGAGCAGTTCTTC

v_call: TRBV28
j_call: TRBJ2-7
d_call: .
clone_size: .
cdr3_aa: CASSGKEAYEQYF
cdr3_nt: TGTGCCAGCAGTGGGAAGGAGGCCTACGAGCAGTACTTC

v_call: TRBV7-9
j_call: TRBJ2-7
d_call: TRBD1
clone_size: many
cdr3_aa: CASSLDRQGNSYEQYF
cdr3_nt: TGTGCCAGCAGCTTAGACAGACAGGGGAACTCCTACGAGCAGTACTTC

v_call: TRBV7-9
j_call: TRBJ2-7
d_call: TRBD2
clone_size: many
cdr3_aa: CASSPLAGPYEQYF
cdr3_nt: TGTGCCAGCAGCCCGCTAGCGGGACCCTACGAGCAGTACTTC

v_call: TRBV3-1
j_call: TRBJ1-1
d_call: .
clone_size: many
cdr3_aa: CASSQSPDGFMNTEAFF
cdr3_nt: TGTGCCAGCAGCCAAAGCCCGGACGGCTTCATGAACACTGAAGCTTTCTTT

v_call: TRBV10-3
j_call: TRBJ2-7
d_call: .
clone_size: many
cdr3_aa: CATLETYEQYF
cdr3_nt: TGTGCCACCTTGGAGACCTACGAGCAGTACTTC

v_call: TRBV27
j_call: TRBJ1-1
d_call: TRBD1
clone_size: many
cdr3_aa: CASSTRDRGLRTEAFF
cdr3_nt: TGTGCCAGCAGTACCCGGGACAGGGGGCTTCGTACTGAAGCTTTCTTT

v_call: TRBV7-6
j_call: TRBJ2-7
d_call: .
clone_size: .
cdr3_aa: CASSSSGAGSYEQYF
cdr3_nt: TGTGCCAGCAGCTCCTCGGGGGCCGGATCCTACGAGCAGTACTTC

v_call: TRBV6-1
j_call: TRBJ1-1
d_call: .
clone_size: many
cdr3_aa: CASRMGLNTEAFF
cdr3_nt: TGTGCCAGCAGAATGGGCCTGAACACTGAAGCTTTCTTT

v_call: TRBV29-1
j_call: TRBJ2-6
d_call: .
clone_size: .
cdr3_aa: CSVVPVDTSSGANVLTF
cdr3_nt: TGCAGCGTCGTACCAGTTGACACCAGCTCTGGGGCCAACGTCCTGACTTTC

v_call: TRBV5-1
j_call: TRBJ2-1
d_call: TRBD2
clone_size: few
cdr3_aa: CASSGGLAQSYNEQFF
cdr3_nt: TGCGCCAGCAGCGGGGGACTAGCGCAATCCTACAATGAGCAGTTCTTC

v_call: TRBV3-1
j_call: TRBJ2-7
d_call: .
clone_size: many
cdr3_aa: CASTIWDGNRYEQYF
cdr3_nt: TGTGCCAGCACCATCTGGGACGGGAACCGCTACGAGCAGTACTTC

v_call: TRBV11-2
j_call: TRBJ2-4
d_call: TRBD1
clone_size: .
cdr3_aa: CASSLAPDRVDIQYF
cdr3_nt: TGTGCCAGCAGCTTAGCTCCAGACAGGGTGGACATTCAGTACTTC

v_call: TRBV13
j_call: TRBJ1-6
d_call: .
clone_size: few
cdr3_aa: CASSFRDDGNSPLHF
cdr3_nt: TGTGCCAGCAGCTTCCGGGACGATGGAAATTCACCCCTCCACTTT

v_call: TRBV7-8
j_call: TRBJ1-3
d_call: .
clone_size: .
cdr3_aa: CASSYGPASGNTIYF
cdr3_nt: TGTGCCAGCAGCTACGGACCGGCCTCTGGAAACACCATATATTTT

v_call: TRBV2
j_call: TRBJ2-2
d_call: .
clone_size: .
cdr3_aa: CASSEREINTGELFF
cdr3_nt: TGTGCCAGCAGTGAAAGGGAAATCAACACCGGGGAGCTGTTTTTT

v_call: TRBV7-8
j_call: TRBJ2-1
d_call: TRBD2
clone_size: .
cdr3_aa: CASSFAGGLGNEQFF
cdr3_nt: TGTGCCAGCAGCTTTGCGGGAGGGCTAGGAAATGAGCAGTTCTTC

v_call: TRBV2
j_call: TRBJ2-7
d_call: .
clone_size: many
cdr3_aa: CASSEGGNVRGQYF
cdr3_nt: TGTGCCAGCAGTGAAGGTGGGAATGTACGTGGGCAGTACTTC

v_call: TRBV11-1
j_call: TRBJ2-5
d_call: .
clone_size: many
cdr3_aa: CASSFQGTRQETQYF
cdr3_nt: TGTGCCAGCAGCTTCCAGGGGACCAGACAAGAGACCCAGTACTTC

v_call: TRBV5-1
j_call: TRBJ1-2
d_call: TRBD1
clone_size: .
cdr3_aa: CASSRTGTGGVVAYGYTF
cdr3_nt: TGCGCCAGCAGCAGAACCGGGACAGGGGGCGTCGTGGCCTATGGCTACACCTTC

v_call: TRBV6-5
j_call: TRBJ2-4
d_call: .
clone_size: .
cdr3_aa: CASSYSWGSKNIQYF
cdr3_nt: TGTGCCAGCAGTTACTCGTGGGGCTCCAAAAACATTCAGTACTTC

v_call: TRBV28
j_call: TRBJ1-2
d_call: .
clone_size: .
cdr3_aa: CASSLRGHGWGYTF
cdr3_nt: TGTGCCAGCAGTTTAAGGGGACATGGTTGGGGCTACACCTTC

v_call: TRBV11-2
j_call: TRBJ2-7
d_call: TRBD2
clone_size: few
cdr3_aa: CASSLTGTSGPSYEQYF
cdr3_nt: TGTGCCAGCAGCTTAACTGGGACTAGCGGGCCCTCCTACGAGCAGTACTTC

v_call: TRBV6-5
j_call: TRBJ1-2
d_call: .
clone_size: few
cdr3_aa: CASSYRYGEVPSNYGYTF
cdr3_nt: TGTGCCAGCAGTTATCGGTACGGGGAGGTCCCAAGTAACTATGGCTACACCTTC

v_call: TRBV6-1
j_call: TRBJ1-2
d_call: .
clone_size: .
cdr3_aa: CASSYRRNIYGYTF
cdr3_nt: TGTGCCAGCTCCTACCGACGGAACATCTATGGCTACACCTTC

v_call: TRBV28
j_call: TRBJ2-7
d_call: .
clone_size: few
cdr3_aa: CASTEGEGGQYF
cdr3_nt: TGTGCCAGCACCGAAGGGGAGGGGGGGCAGTACTTC

v_call: TRBV11-2
j_call: TRBJ2-5
d_call: TRBD2
clone_size: many
cdr3_aa: CASSGGLAGVETQYF
cdr3_nt: TGTGCCAGTTCGGGGGGGCTAGCGGGAGTCGAGACCCAGTACTTC

v_call: TRBV27
j_call: TRBJ2-1
d_call: TRBD2
clone_size: many
cdr3_aa: CASSLWLAGGGEQFF
cdr3_nt: TGTGCCAGCAGTTTATGGCTAGCGGGAGGGGGTGAGCAGTTCTTC

v_call: TRBV10-1
j_call: TRBJ2-5
d_call: .
clone_size: .
cdr3_aa: CASSVWEETQYF
cdr3_nt: TGCGCCAGCAGTGTTTGGGAGGAGACCCAGTACTTC

v_call: TRBV11-2
j_call: TRBJ2-3
d_call: .
clone_size: many
cdr3_aa: CASSLVGAEADTQYF
cdr3_nt: TGTGCCAGCAGCTTAGTAGGTGCGGAAGCAGATACGCAGTATTTT

v_call: TRBV15
j_call: TRBJ2-7
d_call: .
clone_size: few
cdr3_aa: CATSRAGTYEQYF
cdr3_nt: TGTGCCACCAGCAGAGCAGGGACCTACGAGCAGTACTTC

v_call: TRBV7-9
j_call: TRBJ2-1
d_call: .
clone_size: many
cdr3_aa: CASSPRTESYNEQFF
cdr3_nt: TGTGCCAGCAGCCCTCGGACAGAGTCTTACAATGAGCAGTTCTTC